This T cell receptor (beta chain) appears in the sequencing data of a study of metastatic and nonmetastatic thyroid tumors. Germline V gene data show CDR1 as SGHTA and CDR2 as FQGTGA. The CDR3 consists of 16 residues. About this clone: A read error may account for a junction end that differs from germline.

Thyroid surgery was preceded by no treatment in any patient. With MiXCR, TCRdb called clones anew from the PCR reads. The sample records about 20,000 clones, roughly a third being singletons. Sequencing was done on a sample of blood. The chain employs TRBV7-3 and TRBJ2-3; D is perhaps TRBD1 (6 bases). This TCR was sampled from a female donor with papillary thyroid cancer or a benign thyroid nodule (not recorded which). Some clones in this sample may be carry-over from other donors' samples. The CDR3 sequence is CASRQWGQALVDTQYF. The CDR3 bases are TGTGCCAGCAGACAATGGGGGCAGGCCCTAGTAGATACGCAATATTTT.